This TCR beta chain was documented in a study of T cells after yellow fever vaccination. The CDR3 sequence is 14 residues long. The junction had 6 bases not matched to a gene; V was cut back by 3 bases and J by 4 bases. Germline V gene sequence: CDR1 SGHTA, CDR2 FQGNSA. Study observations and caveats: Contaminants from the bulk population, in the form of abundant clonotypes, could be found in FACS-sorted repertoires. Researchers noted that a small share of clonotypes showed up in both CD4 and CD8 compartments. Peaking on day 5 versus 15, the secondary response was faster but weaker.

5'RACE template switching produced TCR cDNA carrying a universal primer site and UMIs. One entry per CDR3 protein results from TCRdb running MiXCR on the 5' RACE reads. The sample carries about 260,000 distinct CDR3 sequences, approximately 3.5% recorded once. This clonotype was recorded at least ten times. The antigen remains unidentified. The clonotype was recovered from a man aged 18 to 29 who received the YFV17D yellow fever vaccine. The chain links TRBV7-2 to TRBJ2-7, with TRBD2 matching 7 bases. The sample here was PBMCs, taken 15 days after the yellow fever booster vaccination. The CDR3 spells CASSFAAGVYEQYF. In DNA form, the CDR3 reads TGTGCCAGCAGCTTTGCGGCGGGGGTTTACGAGCAGTACTTC.